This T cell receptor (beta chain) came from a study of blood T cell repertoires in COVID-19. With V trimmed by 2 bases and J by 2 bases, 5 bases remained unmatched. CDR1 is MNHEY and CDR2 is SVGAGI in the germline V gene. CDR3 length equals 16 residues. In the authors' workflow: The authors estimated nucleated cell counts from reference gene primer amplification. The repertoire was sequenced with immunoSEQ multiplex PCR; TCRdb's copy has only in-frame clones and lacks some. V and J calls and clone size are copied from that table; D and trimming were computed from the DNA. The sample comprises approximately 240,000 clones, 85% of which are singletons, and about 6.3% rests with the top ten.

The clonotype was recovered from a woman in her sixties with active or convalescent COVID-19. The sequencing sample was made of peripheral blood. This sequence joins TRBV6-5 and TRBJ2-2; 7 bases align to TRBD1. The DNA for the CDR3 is TGTGCCAGCAGTTACATGACAGGGCGAAACACCGGGGAGCTGTTTTTT. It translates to CASSYMTGRNTGELFF.